One and the same sample provided the 9 T cell receptor beta chains below, sequenced in a study of prognosis after radiotherapy for stage I lung cancer. Researchers used two-round multiplex PCR to amplify TCR beta CDR3 starting from genomic DNA. Primers (each specific to one TRBV or TRBJ gene) were used in first-round PCR. One entry per CDR3 protein results from TCRdb running MiXCR on the multiplex PCR reads. This table has roughly 30,000 distinct CDR3 sequences, 42% appearing once. The sequenced sample was PBMCs, obtained before or after stereotactic body radiation therapy (not recorded which). These receptors were collected from a donor over 45 with non-small cell lung cancer.

This chain joins TRBV6-8 and TRBJ1-4; D not certain. Germline CDR1 is MNHGY and CDR2 is SAAAGT. The V and J ends lost 2 bases and 3 bases respectively, with 10 bases between them. The CDR3 contains 15 residues. The CDR3 nucleotides read TGTGCCAGCAGTTACAAGGCGCGGGCTAATGAAAAACTGTTTTTT. This translates into CASSYKARANEKLFF.

This chain links TRBV7-8 with TRBJ1-2; 9 bases are shared with TRBD1. Unmatched junction bases numbered 17, after V lost 5 bases and J lost 10 bases. CDR1 and CDR2 from the germline V gene are SGHVS and FQNEAQ. CDR3 length equals 16 residues. The CDR3 is CASSPRRGTGPYFYTF. The CDR3 coding sequence is TGTGCCAGCAGCCCACGGCGTGGGACAGGGCCGTATTTCTACACCTTC.

With regard to this clonotype: With a far larger clone one base away, a read error is the likely cause. The chain uses TRBV6-1 and TRBJ2-2; D may be TRBD1 (5 bases). V lost 5 bases to trimming and J lost 4 bases, with 20 bases between them. CDR1 MNHNS and CDR2 SASEGT come from the germline V gene. The CDR3 runs to 17 residues. The CDR3, as DNA: TGTGCCAGCAGTTACTCCCCTCGGACATTTAGCACCGGGGAGCTGTTTTTT. This sequence encodes CASSYSPRTFSTGELFF.

Here the CDR3 reads CASSQDFPAGFYEQYF. CDR3 bases: TGCGCCAGCAGCCAAGATTTTCCGGCAGGGTTTTACGAGCAGTACTTC. The V gene is TRBV4-1, the J gene TRBJ2-7; possible D gene TRBD1, 5 bases. This CDR3 region has 16 residues. With 0 bases removed from V and 4 bases from J, the gap between germline ends came to 16 bases. Germline V gene data show CDR1 as MGHRA and CDR2 as YSYEKL.

The rearrangement uses TRBV7-3 and TRBJ2-3; D is uncertain. CDR1 is SGHTA and CDR2 is FQGTGA in the germline V gene. This CDR3 has 14 residues. The V gene lost 4 bases and the J gene lost 5 bases, with 13 bases spanning the gap. The CDR3 protein is CASSYLPRKDTQYF. CDR3 in DNA: TGTGCCAGCAGCTACCTCCCCCGAAAAGATACGCAGTATTTT.

The rearrangement uses TRBV6-2 or TRBV6-3 and TRBJ2-7; 10 bases align to TRBD2. Unmatched junction bases numbered 9, after V lost 5 bases and J lost 2 bases. The CDR3 is 16 amino acids. Germline lookup yields CDR1 MNHEY and CDR2 SVGEGT. CDR3 DNA: TGTGCCAGCAGTGAAGGACCAGCGGGAGGGCCCTACGAGCAGTACTTC. Translation gives CASSEGPAGGPYEQYF.

This clonotype came up many times. In nucleotides, the CDR3 is TGCAGCGTTCGAGTCCTAGCGGATAGCACAGATACGCAGTATTTT. This gives the protein CSVRVLADSTDTQYF. This chain joins TRBV29-1 and TRBJ2-3, with 7 bases matching TRBD2. The CDR3 is 15 amino acids. Germline values: CDR1 SQVTM, CDR2 ANQGSEA. V was clipped by 5 bases and J by 0 bases; unmatched bases: 8.

This clonotype was detected many times. The chain joins TRBV3-1 to TRBJ1-5; 10 bases are a match to TRBD1. The CDR3 sequence is 14 residues long. V dropped 4 bases and J dropped 15; count of bases not matched to a gene: 12. Germline V gene data show CDR1 as LGHDT and CDR2 as YNNKEL (reference sequence). The CDR3 loop reads CASSLGTGEGYRHF. CDR3 nucleotide sequence: TGTGCCAGCAGCCTGGGGACAGGGGAAGGCTACCGGCATTTT.

Many counts were recorded for this clonotype. The chain has TRBV7-3 and TRBJ2-1; 11 bases agree with TRBD2. The CDR3 contains 13 residues. Per germline, CDR1 SGHTA and CDR2 FQGTGA. After removal of 3 bases from V and 9 bases from J, the junction contained 1 base not matched to a gene. The CDR3 spells CASSFSGRAEQFF. The CDR3 DNA sequence: TGTGCCAGCAGCTTTAGCGGGAGGGCTGAGCAGTTCTTC.